This TCR beta chain was profiled in a study of shared clonotypes between healthy human individuals. Study results and caveats: In this cohort, only blood was sampled, and tissue repertoires likely differ.

The donors were adults (healthy and HIV-negative) with no recent acute infections or vaccinations. Negatively enriched CD4+ T cells were divided by CD45RA into naive and memory. The authors split each subset's genomic DNA evenly across several immunoSEQ plates. Some clones are missing from TCRdb's copy, which holds only in-frame ones; the method was immunoSEQ multiplex PCR. Of a few million clones listed, 85% to 95% were seen once; the top ten hold around 0.35%. With respect to this clone: Its antigen is still unknown.

This receptor was identified in a man aged 18 to 30 in good health. Some clones in this sample may be carry-over from other donors' samples. The sequenced material came from naive CD4+ T cells from PBMCs. Subset described: CD45RA+ positively selected.

Here the CDR3 DNA reads TGCGCCAGCAGCCAACTAACGACAAAAAACTATGGCTACACCTTC. This gives the protein CASSQLTTKNYGYTF. This chain uses TRBV4-1 with TRBJ1-2; D unclear. V lost 2 bases and J lost 2, with 12 bases in between. Per the germline V gene, CDR1 is MGHRA and CDR2 is YSYEKL. CDR3 length equals 15 residues.